The clone carrying this T cell receptor beta chain was seen a few times. This specimen comes from a study of blood T cell repertoires in COVID-19. Some clones are missing from TCRdb's copy, which holds only in-frame ones; the method was immunoSEQ multiplex PCR. The sample includes a few hundred thousand clones, approximately 88% of them seen just once. Sequences were obtained from peripheral blood. This receptor was obtained from a woman between 25 and 40 years old who had recovered from COVID-19.

In nucleotides, the CDR3 is TGTGCCAGCAGTTTATCCGGTATTGGTGAGCAGTTCTTC. It encodes CASSLSGIGEQFF. J is TRBJ2-1 and V is TRBV28, with D hard to call. CDR1 MDHEN and CDR2 SYDVKM come from the germline V gene. The CDR3 sequence is 13 residues long. Trimming stripped 1 base from V and 9 bases from J, with 10 bases between.